This TCR beta chain was retrieved from a study of T cells generated in artificial thymic organoids (dated by TCRdb to 2015 to 2018). With respect to the entire study: In some experiments, thymic T cells were further FACS-purified to deplete CD4 immature single positive or double positive precursors. The TCR alpha and beta CDR3 repertoires of CD8 single positive T cells derived from in vitro artificial thymic organoids were compared with those of thymic and peripheral blood naive CD8 T cells. The repertoire sequencing data shown were described as representative of three independent experiments. The research as a whole found: CD8 single positive T cells derived from organoids showed physiological TCR clonotype diversity comparable to the diversity seen in thymic and blood naive CD8 T cells.

TCRalpha and TCRbeta libraries were amplified in separate semi-nested PCR reactions using Advantage 2 and reverse primers located in the TRAC or TRBC constant regions. The amount of total RNA used for first-strand cDNA synthesis ranged from about 3.5 to 550 ng. The TCR cDNA libraries were generated by 5'-RACE using the SMARTer PCR cDNA Synthesis kit, with a poly-dT primer driving first-strand synthesis. Semi-nested constant-region reverse primers carried 5-nucleotide sample-specific barcodes, and products were cleaned with the Zymo DNA Clean and Concentrator-5 kit. Pools of up to ten barcoded samples were ligated to Illumina adaptors and sequenced on an Illumina MiSeq as 2 x 150 bp paired-end reads. In the original analysis: Demultiplexed reads were aligned with BLAT to a custom library of all human TRAV, TRAJ, TRBV, TRBD and TRBJ combinations from IMGT. The best BLAT hits were picked using pslCDnaFilter (-maxAligns=1, -ignoreIntrons), and custom Perl scripts were used to calculate clonotype frequencies. TCRdb reprocessing: public reads trimmed at Q25 with fastp, clones called with MiXCR, in-frame beta chains kept. Identical CDR3 protein sequences are pooled into one entry, listed with their most common genes and DNA. TCRdb, not the original authors, processed these V and J calls. A total of 8,000 or so distinct CDR3 sequences appear in this sample, about 17% of them only once. The ten largest clones capture 1.4% of the sample.

To note about this clonotype: Its antigen remains undetermined. No base-level quality is on record; no much larger clone is a single base apart.

Enrichment of primary CD8+ T cells was performed with magnetic beads using the Miltenyi CD8+ T cell Isolation Kit. Prior to RNA extraction, CD3+TCRalphabeta+CD8 single positive T cells from organoids and thymus were isolated by FACS sorting. Total RNA was purified from 40,000 to 200,000 sorted cells per sample with the RNeasy Micro kit, and quality checked on an Agilent RNA 6000 Nano chip. Thymic fragments were dissected, disrupted by pipetting and passed through a 70 um strainer to release thymocytes. From the germline V gene (reference sequence), CDR1 is LGHDT and CDR2 is YNNKEL. V sheds 3 bases and J sheds 3 bases, leaving 12 bases between their ends. From the cysteine up to the phenylalanine, the CDR3 has a length of 14 residues. The kept DNA is CDR3 alone, 42 bases in frame from the first base.

This clonotype was sampled from a human donor who gave cord blood stem cells for thymic organoid culture, a cardiac surgery patient who gave postnatal thymus, or a blood donor (not recorded which). Recombination connected TRBV3-1 to TRBJ2-7; D gene: possibly TRBD2, on 5 matching bases. The material sequenced was naive CD8+ T cells from the thymus. The cell subset or site label for this specimen denotes: CD3+TCRalphabeta+CD8SP T cells; for blood, CD45RO-CCR7+ naive CD8+ T cells. This receptor has the CDR3 CASSHLALDYEQYF. The DNA sequence is as follows: TGTGCCAGCAGCCATCTAGCACTTGACTACGAGCAGTACTTC.